This entry lists 9 T cell receptor beta chains sequenced from one sample in a study of T cell responses to AZD1222 COVID-19 vaccine. Here immunoSEQ multiplex PCR was the method, and the copy in TCRdb shows in-frame clones only, minus some. The table lists about 81,000 clones, around 92% of them singletons, with 5.2% in the top ten. Sequencing was performed on peripheral blood, taken on day 0 of AZD1222 vaccination. Every receptor here comes from an adult in good health.

This sequence joins TRBV13 and TRBJ1-1, with 8 positions matching TRBD1. The CDR3 has 13 residues. The V and J ends lost 5 bases and 4 bases, in that order; junction bases with no gene match: 3. Germline loops: CDR1 PRHDT, CDR2 FYEKMQ (reference sequence). The CDR3 nucleotides are TGTGCCAGCAGCAAAGACAGGGGCACTGAAGCTTTCTTT. This sequence encodes CASSKDRGTEAFF.

This chain joins TRBV11-3 and TRBJ2-5, with a tentative D call TRBD1 (5 bases). Germline assignment: CDR1 SGHNT and CDR2 YENEEA. CDR3 size: 15 residues. Deletions cut 5 bases from V and 2 bases from J, with 15 bases between. For the CDR3, the DNA is TGTGCCAGCAGCAACGGTGGGGCAGAGCAAGAGACCCAGTACTTC. As protein: CASSNGGAEQETQYF.

V usage is TRBV24-1 and J usage is TRBJ1-2, with TRBD1 as a possible D gene (6 bases). There are 13 residues in the CDR3. V lost 9 bases and J lost 1, with 11 bases in between. Germline CDR1 reads KGHDR; CDR2 reads SFDVKD. The CDR3, as DNA: TGTGCCACCGCGGACAGAATTAACTATGGCTACACCTTC. It encodes CATADRINYGYTF.

V usage is TRBV4-1 and J usage is TRBJ1-5, with TRBD1 as a possible D gene (5 bases). With 0 bases removed from V and 9 bases from J, the gap between germline ends came to 9 bases. CDR3 length: 13 amino acids. The germline V gene encodes CDR1 MGHRA and CDR2 YSYEKL. In nucleotides, the CDR3 is TGCGCCAGCAGCCAAGACAGTCAGGGGCCCCAGCATTTT. Its protein is CASSQDSQGPQHF.

V and J are TRBV7-2 and TRBJ2-7, with 13 bases lining up with TRBD2. Germline V gene lookup returns CDR1 SGHTA and CDR2 FQGNSA. The V segment lost 5 bases and the J segment 7 bases; nucleotides outside the gene matches: 20. The CDR3 contains 19 residues. The CDR3, as DNA: TGTGCCAGCAGCAAATTAAGGACTAGCGGGAGTATGTCTTTCTGGGAGCAGTACTTC. This codes for CASSKLRTSGSMSFWEQYF.

The chain is built from TRBV19 and TRBJ1-3; TRBD1 aligns across 9 bases. Germline-derived CDR1 and CDR2 are LNHDA and SQIVND (reference sequence). CDR3 length equals 16 residues. V lost 9 bases, J lost 3 bases, and 12 bases stayed unmatched. The CDR3 is CASRRLGTGSGNTIYF. CDR3 bases: TGTGCCAGCCGGAGGCTTGGGACAGGGAGTGGAAACACCATATATTTT.

This clone was found once. The chain uses TRBV11-3 and TRBJ1-1; D is unclear. V gave up 4 bases and J gave up 1 base, with 13 bases separating them. There are 15 residues in the CDR3. Germline CDR1 is SGHNT and CDR2 is YENEEA. The CDR3 DNA follows: TGTGCCAGCAGCTCTGTGGGTGGAAAGAACACTGAAGCTTTCTTT. It specifies CASSSVGGKNTEAFF. Full variable domain (remainder filled in from reference TRBV11-3 and TRBJ1-1): EAGVVQSPRYKIIEKKQPVAFWCNPISGHNTLYWYLQNLGQGPELLIRYENEEAVDDSQLPKDRFSAERLKGVDSTLKIQPAELGDSAVYLCASSSVGGKNTEAFFGQGTRLTVV.

The V and J genes are TRBV19 and TRBJ2-1, with D possibly being TRBD2 (7 bases). V lost 7 bases, J lost 5 bases, and 15 bases lay in between. The CDR3 sequence is 14 residues long. Germline loops: CDR1 LNHDA, CDR2 SQIVND (reference sequence). This CDR3 is CASIGGAYNNEQFF. CDR3 sequence (DNA): TGTGCCAGTATAGGGGGGGCTTATAACAATGAGCAGTTCTTC.

This sequence joins TRBV4-3 and TRBJ2-1; the match to TRBD2 covers 10 bases. The CDR3 runs 17 residues. Germline V gene data show CDR1 as LGHNA and CDR2 as YSLEER. The trim removed 4 bases at V and 6 bases at J, leaving 12 bases unmatched. The CDR3 spells CASSLDLGLAGVNEQFF. The CDR3 region has the DNA TGCGCCAGCAGCCTGGATCTTGGGCTAGCGGGAGTCAATGAGCAGTTCTTC.